The clone carrying this T cell receptor (beta chain) has only one observation. The germline gives CDR1 SGHTA, CDR2 FQGNSA. CDR3 size: 15 residues. Trimming took 5 bases from V and 4 from J, leaving 17 bases between them. Authors' data handling: Amplification from reference gene primers served as the basis for estimated nucleated cell counts. Clones were sequenced by immunoSEQ multiplex PCR, and TCRdb holds only the in-frame ones, with some missing. The D gene and trimming were derived from the DNA, and the V and J assignments and clone size from that table. Of 100,000 to 150,000 clones in the sample, 65% to 85% were seen once. The data stem from a study of blood T cell repertoires in COVID-19. On the study more broadly: The origin of the acute and convalescent COVID-19 samples was the United States, Italy and Spain. PBMCs, B-cell-depleted T cells, or T cells were the source of the cDNA or gDNA that made up the material.

This TCR came from an elderly woman with acute or convalescent COVID-19. Specimen: peripheral blood. This chain links TRBV7-2 with TRBJ1-1; weak D call: TRBD1 (6 bases). Here the CDR3 DNA reads TGTGCCAGCAGCGCCACAGGGTCAGTCGGCACTGAAGCTTTCTTT. It translates to CASSATGSVGTEAFF.